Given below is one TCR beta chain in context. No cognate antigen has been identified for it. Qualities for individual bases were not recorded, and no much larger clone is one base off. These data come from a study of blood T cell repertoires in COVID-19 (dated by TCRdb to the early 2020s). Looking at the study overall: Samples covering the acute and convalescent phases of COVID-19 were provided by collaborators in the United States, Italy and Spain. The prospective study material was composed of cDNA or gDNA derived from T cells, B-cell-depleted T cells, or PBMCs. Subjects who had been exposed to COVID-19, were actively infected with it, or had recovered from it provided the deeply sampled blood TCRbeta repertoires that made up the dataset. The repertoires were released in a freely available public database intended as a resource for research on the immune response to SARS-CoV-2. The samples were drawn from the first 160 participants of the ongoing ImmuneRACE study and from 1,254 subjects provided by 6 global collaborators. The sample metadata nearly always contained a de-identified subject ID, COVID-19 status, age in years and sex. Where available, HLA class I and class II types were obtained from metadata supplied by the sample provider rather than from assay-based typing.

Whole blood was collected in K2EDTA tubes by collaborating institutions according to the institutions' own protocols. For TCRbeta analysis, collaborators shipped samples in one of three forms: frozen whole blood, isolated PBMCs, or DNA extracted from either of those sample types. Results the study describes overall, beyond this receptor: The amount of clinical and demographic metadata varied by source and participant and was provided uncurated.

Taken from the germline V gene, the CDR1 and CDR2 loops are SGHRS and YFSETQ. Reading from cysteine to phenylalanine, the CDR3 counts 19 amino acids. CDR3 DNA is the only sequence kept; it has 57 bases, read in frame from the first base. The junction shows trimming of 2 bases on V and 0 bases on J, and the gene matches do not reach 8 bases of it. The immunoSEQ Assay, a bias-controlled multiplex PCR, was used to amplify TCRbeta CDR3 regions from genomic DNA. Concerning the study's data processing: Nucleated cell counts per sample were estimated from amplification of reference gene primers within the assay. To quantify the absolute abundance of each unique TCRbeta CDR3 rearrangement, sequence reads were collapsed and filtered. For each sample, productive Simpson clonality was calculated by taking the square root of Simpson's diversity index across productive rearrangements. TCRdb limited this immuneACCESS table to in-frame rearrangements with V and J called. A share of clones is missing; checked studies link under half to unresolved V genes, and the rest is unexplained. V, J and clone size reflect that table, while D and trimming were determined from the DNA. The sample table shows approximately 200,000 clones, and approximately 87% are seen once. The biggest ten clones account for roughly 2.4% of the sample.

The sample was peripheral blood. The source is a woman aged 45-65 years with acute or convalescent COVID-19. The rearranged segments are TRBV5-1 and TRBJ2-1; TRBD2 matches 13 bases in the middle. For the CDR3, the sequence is CASSFPGLAGLSSYNEQFF. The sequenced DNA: TGCGCCAGCAGCTTCCCGGGACTAGCGGGGCTCAGCTCCTACAATGAGCAGTTCTTC. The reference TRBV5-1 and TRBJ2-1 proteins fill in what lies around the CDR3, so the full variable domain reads KAGVTQTPRYLIKTRGQQVTLSCSPISGHRSVSWYQQTPGQGLQFLFEYFSETQRNKGNFPGRFSGRQFSNSRSEMNVSTLELGDSALYLCASSFPGLAGLSSYNEQFFGPGTRLTVL.